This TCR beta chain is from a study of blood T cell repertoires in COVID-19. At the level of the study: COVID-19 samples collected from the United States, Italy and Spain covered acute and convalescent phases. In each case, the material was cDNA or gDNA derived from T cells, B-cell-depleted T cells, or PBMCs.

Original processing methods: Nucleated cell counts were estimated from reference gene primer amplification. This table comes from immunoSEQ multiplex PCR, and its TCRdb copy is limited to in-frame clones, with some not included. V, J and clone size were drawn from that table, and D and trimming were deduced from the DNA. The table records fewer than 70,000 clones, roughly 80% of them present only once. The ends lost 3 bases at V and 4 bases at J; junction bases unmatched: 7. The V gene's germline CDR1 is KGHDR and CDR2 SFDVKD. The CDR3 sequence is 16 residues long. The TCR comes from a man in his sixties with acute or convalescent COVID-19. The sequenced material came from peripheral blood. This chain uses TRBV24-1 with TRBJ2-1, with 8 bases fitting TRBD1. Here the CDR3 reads CATSDRRTGLYNEQFF. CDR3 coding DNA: TGTGCCACCAGTGATCGTAGGACAGGGCTATACAATGAGCAGTTCTTC.